These 25 T cell receptor beta chains were all obtained from the same sample, sequenced in a study of OX40 agonist ivuxolimab in advanced cancers. The repertoire was sequenced with immunoSEQ multiplex PCR; TCRdb's copy has only in-frame clones and lacks some. The table lists fewer than 80,000 clones, under 85% of them singletons. The sequencing used CD4+ or CD8+ T cells sorted from blood, collected in a trial of the OX40 agonist ivuxolimab. The source is an adult with an advanced solid tumor such as melanoma, head and neck, liver or kidney cancer.

The chain couples TRBV18 to TRBJ2-3; TRBD1 might be the D (5 bases). CDR1 KGHSH and CDR2 LQKENI come from the germline V gene. With 2 bases removed from V and 1 base from J, the gap between germline ends came to 13 bases. The CDR3 consists of 16 residues. The CDR3 nucleotides are TGTGCCAGCTCACCAAAGGGGATTACGGGCACAGATACGCAGTATTTT. Protein product: CASSPKGITGTDTQYF.

The V and J genes are TRBV6-5 and TRBJ2-1; D is undetermined. The germline gives CDR1 MNHEY, CDR2 SVGAGI. The ends were cut back, 2 bases at V and 9 bases at J, with 11 bases in the middle. The CDR3 is made up of 13 amino acids. This CDR3 reads CASSYPPWGEQFF. DNA for the CDR3: TGTGCCAGCAGTTACCCGCCCTGGGGTGAGCAGTTCTTC.

The rearrangement links TRBV4-1 to TRBJ2-7, with D unclear. The V gene's germline CDR1 is MGHRA and CDR2 YSYEKL. CDR3 length: 14 residues. V was cut by 0 bases and J by 3 bases, with 9 bases left in between. CDR3 sequence reads: CASSQDDTVYEQYF. DNA of the CDR3: TGCGCCAGCAGCCAAGATGATACAGTCTACGAGCAGTACTTC.

CDR3 DNA: TGTGCCAGCAGTGACTCCCCCAGGGGAGAACAGCCCCAGCATTTT. It translates to CASSDSPRGEQPQHF. The chain is built from TRBV6-4 and TRBJ1-5; D is possibly TRBD1 (6 bases). In germline, CDR1 is MRHNA, CDR2 SNTAGT. Trimming shortened V by 0 bases and J by 7 bases, and 13 bases separated the two germline ends. The CDR3 length is 15 residues.

The V call is TRBV27, the J call TRBJ2-1; D call uncertain. There are 17 residues in the CDR3. CDR1 MNHEY and CDR2 SMNVEV come from the germline V gene (reference sequence). Trimming cost V 5 bases and J 0 bases, with 17 bases left between them. CDR3 sequence reads: CASSHNPTVSSYNEQFF. The DNA for the CDR3 is TGTGCCAGCAGTCACAACCCCACAGTGAGCTCCTACAATGAGCAGTTCTTC.

J is TRBJ1-2 and V is TRBV28; no reliable D call. CDR1 is MDHEN, CDR2 SYDVKM, per germline. The CDR3 consists of 15 residues. Trimming shortened V by 6 bases and J by 0 bases, and 14 bases separated the two germline ends. The DNA for the CDR3 is TGTGCCAGCAGCCCGACCACGATAGCTAACTATGGCTACACCTTC. This sequence encodes CASSPTTIANYGYTF.

The chain employs TRBV14 and TRBJ2-5; no firm D call. Germline CDR1 SGHDN, CDR2 FVKESK. V was shortened by 1 base and J by 5 bases, with 11 bases between the two germline ends. The length of the CDR3 is 14 residues. CDR3 in DNA: TGTGCCAGCAGCCAAGTGTACACTCTGGAGACCCAGTACTTC. Residues: CASSQVYTLETQYF.

CDR3 nucleotides: TGTGCCAGCAGCTTAGAAAGGGGCAGAACCGGGGAGCTGTTTTTT. It translates to CASSLERGRTGELFF. The genes are TRBV7-8 and TRBJ2-2, with D possibly being TRBD1 (5 bases). The V gene lost 1 base and the J gene lost 5 bases, with 11 bases spanning the gap. Per germline, CDR1 SGHVS and CDR2 FQNEAQ. The CDR3 is 15 residues long.

This chain joins TRBV10-3 and TRBJ2-4, with D perhaps TRBD1 (5 bases). Per germline, CDR1 ENHRY and CDR2 SYGVKD. The CDR3 runs 15 residues. V was trimmed by 0 bases and J by 7 bases, leaving 13 bases between them. The CDR3 nucleotides are TGTGCCATCAGTGAGTCGAGTCAGGGTGGGAACATTCAGTACTTC. Amino acid sequence: CAISESSQGGNIQYF.

This rearrangement joins TRBV2 to TRBJ1-3; D is unclear. Deletions cut 4 bases from V and 7 bases from J, with 14 bases between. CDR1 is SNHLY, CDR2 FYNNEI, per germline. This CDR3 region has 14 residues. CDR3 DNA sequence: TGTGCCAGCAGTGTCCTACACTCAGCGAACACCATATATTTT. Encoded protein: CASSVLHSANTIYF.

There are a few counts of this clone. The gene calls are TRBV19 and TRBJ1-1; unclear D gene. Germline V gene data show CDR1 as LNHDA and CDR2 as SQIVND (reference sequence). V lost 6 bases, J lost 0 bases, and 8 bases lay in between. The CDR3 contains 13 residues. For the CDR3, the DNA is TGTGCCAGTAGAGATCGCGTGAACACTGAAGCTTTCTTT. This codes for CASRDRVNTEAFF.

This clone was recorded only once. The V gene is TRBV11-3, the J gene TRBJ1-1; D unclear. This CDR3 spans 12 amino acids. Between the trimmed V and J ends, which lost 8 bases and 6 bases, there was a span of 13 bases. From germline, CDR1 is SGHNT and CDR2 YENEEA. CDR3 sequence reads: CASGGRGPEAFF. In DNA, the CDR3 is TGTGCCAGCGGAGGGAGAGGGCCTGAAGCTTTCTTT.

The V gene is TRBV7-2, the J gene TRBJ2-1, with 9 bases that match TRBD2. V lost 5 bases to trimming and J lost 4 bases; unmatched junction nucleotides: 6. The CDR3 contains 15 residues. CDR1 SGHTA and CDR2 FQGNSA come from the germline V gene. Written as DNA, the CDR3 is TGTGCCAGCAGCCGAAGTACTAGCGGGTACAATGAGCAGTTCTTC. Translating gives CASSRSTSGYNEQFF. Filled out from reference TRBV7-2 and TRBJ2-1, the complete variable domain reads GAGVSQSPSNKVTEKGKDVELRCDPISGHTALYWYRQSLGQGLEFLIYFQGNSAPDKSGLPSDRFSAERTGGSVSTLTIQRTQQEDSAVYLCASSRSTSGYNEQFFGPGTRLTVL.

V usage is TRBV7-2 and J usage is TRBJ2-7, with 8 bases aligning to TRBD1. The germline V gene encodes CDR1 SGHTA and CDR2 FQGNSA. With V trimmed by 2 bases and J by 7 bases, 19 bases remained unmatched. This CDR3 has 18 residues. The CDR3 protein is CASSLTSPRDRPTSEQYF. In nucleotides, the CDR3 is TGTGCCAGCAGCTTAACTTCACCCCGGGACAGGCCGACCTCGGAGCAGTACTTC.

This chain connects TRBV4-2 to TRBJ1-3, with a possible D match to TRBD1 (5 bases). Germline CDR1 and CDR2: LGHNA and YNFKEQ. Trimming pared 0 bases from V and 2 bases from J, leaving 11 bases between. This CDR3 has 16 residues. The DNA for the CDR3 is TGTGCCAGCAGCCAAGATTTGGGGACGGCTGGAAACACCATATATTTT. Protein product: CASSQDLGTAGNTIYF.

The rearrangement joins TRBV27 to TRBJ1-2; tentatively, D is TRBD1 (6 bases). V was trimmed by 2 bases and J by 8 bases, leaving 18 bases between them. The CDR3 covers 15 residues. Germline V gene sequence: CDR1 MNHEY, CDR2 SMNVEV (reference sequence). The CDR3 bases are TGTGCCAGCAGTTTAACCGTACAGGGTCTTGGCGGCTACACCTTC. Residues: CASSLTVQGLGGYTF.

A note on this clone: Mismatch with germline at one junction end may stem from a read error. The chain couples TRBV7-7 to TRBJ2-5; 9 bases line up with TRBD1. Germline CDR1 is SSHAT and CDR2 is FNYEAQ (reference sequence). The CDR3 loop spans 15 amino acids. The CDR3 nucleotides read TGTGCTAGCAGCTTAGTTGGAGACAGGGGGGAGACCCAGTACTTC. As protein: CASSLVGDRGETQYF.

The V and J genes are TRBV30 and TRBJ2-7, with a weak D call TRBD2 (6 bases). CDR1 is GTSNPN and CDR2 is SVGIG in the germline V gene (reference sequence). This CDR3 is 12 amino acids long. The germline V and J ends were trimmed by 2 bases and 6 bases, with 11 bases remaining between them. DNA for the CDR3: TGTGCCTGGAGTCCCCAGGAGGGCGAGCAGTACTTC. This translates into CAWSPQEGEQYF.

This clone was counted a single time. The rearrangement joins TRBV4-1 to TRBJ1-5, with 7 nucleotides matching TRBD1. CDR1 is MGHRA, CDR2 YSYEKL, per germline. This CDR3 contains 14 residues. V shed 7 bases, J shed 2 bases, and the junction held 5 bases outside the gene matches. The CDR3 region is CASKGADGNQPQHF. DNA of the CDR3: TGCGCCAGCAAGGGGGCAGATGGCAATCAGCCCCAGCATTTT.

The chain joins TRBV19 to TRBJ1-5, with no clear D. This CDR3 region has 13 residues. V shed 3 bases and J shed 3 bases, with 6 bases lying between them. Germline-derived CDR1 and CDR2 are LNHDA and SQIVND (reference sequence). The CDR3 spells CASSIGNNQPQHF. CDR3 coding DNA: TGTGCCAGTAGTATCGGGAACAATCAGCCCCAGCATTTT. Complete variable domain (other parts from reference TRBV19 and TRBJ1-5): DGGITQSPKYLFRKEGQNVTLSCEQNLNHDAMYWYRQDPGQGLRLIYYSQIVNDFQKGDIAEGYSVSREKKESFPLTVTSAQKNPTAFYLCASSIGNNQPQHFGDGTRLSIL.

The rearrangement joins TRBV5-4 to TRBJ2-7; D gene uncertain. Trimming left V 0 bases short and J 4 bases short, with 5 bases between. There are 12 residues in the CDR3. Per germline, CDR1 SGHNT and CDR2 YYREEE (reference sequence). In DNA, the CDR3 is TGTGCCAGCAGCTTGGAGTGGTACGAGCAGTACTTC. Its translation: CASSLEWYEQYF.

This sequence joins TRBV5-4 and TRBJ2-7, with 9 bases fitting TRBD2. The CDR3 runs 14 residues. The germline V gene has CDR1 SGHNT and CDR2 YYREEE (reference sequence). Trimming at V came to 4 bases and at J to 6 bases, leaving 8 bases not matched to a gene. The CDR3 sequence: CASSTAGLATEQYF. The CDR3 DNA sequence: TGTGCCAGCAGCACTGCGGGACTAGCAACCGAGCAGTACTTC.

The chain is built from TRBV19 and TRBJ2-3; 8 bases are shared with TRBD1. The CDR3 is 14 residues long. V shed 9 bases and J 0 bases; nucleotides not matched to a gene: 5. Per the germline V gene, CDR1 is LNHDA and CDR2 is SQIVND (reference sequence). The CDR3 spells CASRRQGSTDTQYF. The CDR3 DNA reads as TGTGCCAGCCGAAGACAGGGGAGCACAGATACGCAGTATTTT.

This clone has only a few counts. The V call is TRBV7-2, the J call TRBJ2-7, with TRBD1 matching over 7 bases. Trimming cost V 3 bases and J 7 bases; bases outside gene matches: 9. Germline lookup yields CDR1 SGHTA and CDR2 FQGNSA. The CDR3 length is 14 residues. CDR3 protein: CASSLGQGVGEQYF. The DNA for the CDR3 is TGTGCCAGCAGCTTGGGGCAGGGGGTTGGAGAGCAGTACTTC.

The chain carries TRBV27 and TRBJ2-2, with 8 nucleotides matching TRBD1. CDR3 length equals 16 residues. Germline loops: CDR1 MNHEY, CDR2 SMNVEV (reference sequence). The V segment lost 1 base and the J segment 1 base; nucleotides outside the gene matches: 2. The CDR3 loop is CASSLFGTGNTGELFF. For the CDR3, the DNA is TGTGCCAGCAGTTTATTTGGGACAGGGAACACCGGGGAGCTGTTTTTT.